The clone carrying this TCR beta chain was observed once. The antigen remains unidentified. The same CDR3 arises from other DNA sequences in this sample as well. Terminally differentiated effector memory CD45RA+ cells were left out of the naive CD8 fraction, which was CD45RO-negative and positively selected for CCR7. There were no recent acute infections or vaccinations among the donors, who were healthy HIV-negative adults. The protocol was immunoSEQ multiplex PCR, while the TCRdb copy is restricted to in-frame clones and leaves out a portion. This sample has about 2 million clones, with just under 95% found just once. These data belong to a study of shared clonotypes between healthy human individuals. Turning to the study itself: Those who served as donors were a couple of women and a few men between the ages of 18 and 49.

V lost 0 bases to trimming and J lost 2 bases, with 7 bases between them. Per the germline V gene, CDR1 is GTSNPN and CDR2 is SVGIG (reference sequence). This CDR3 has 13 residues. General study findings and limits: Incompleteness in sorted-subset sequencing, despite large depth, was shown by rarefaction. Only blood was sampled; tissue repertoires likely differ.

The source of this sequence is a man aged 18 to 30 in good health. Sequences were obtained from naive CD8+ T cells sorted from blood. The rearrangement links TRBV30 to TRBJ1-1; no firm D call. The CDR3, as DNA: TGTGCCTGGAGTGTAGGGAGTAACACTGAAGCTTTCTTT. This codes for CAWSVGSNTEAFF.